The 18 T cell receptor beta chains below all came from one sample that was sequenced in a study of T cell responses to AZD1222 COVID-19 vaccine. The method was immunoSEQ multiplex PCR; TCRdb's version includes in-frame clones alone and lacks a portion of them. The sample carries 150,000 or so clones, around nine tenths recorded once. Sequenced here: peripheral blood, sampled on day 0 of AZD1222 vaccination. The receptors were sampled from an adult in good health.

The gene calls are TRBV9 and TRBJ2-3; 10 bases fit TRBD2. CDR3 size: 14 residues. CDR1 is SGDLS, CDR2 YYNGEE, per germline. Trimming cost V 0 bases and J 10 bases; bases outside gene matches: 5. The CDR3 DNA reads TGTGCCAGCAGCGTAGTAGCGGGAGGAAATGCGCAGTATTTT. This codes for CASSVVAGGNAQYF.

The rearrangement links TRBV6-5 to TRBJ2-1, with 10 positions matching TRBD2. CDR3 length: 16 amino acids. The V gene end was trimmed by 4 bases and the J gene end by 8 bases; junction bases not matched to a gene: 11. Germline CDR1 reads MNHEY; CDR2 reads SVGAGI. The CDR3 coding sequence is TGTGCCAGCAGTTCGACTAGCGGGCTCAAAGGGGATGAGCAGTTCTTC. This encodes CASSSTSGLKGDEQFF.

The chain links TRBV5-4 to TRBJ2-5; D is undetermined. The V and J ends lost 4 bases and 3 bases respectively, with 7 bases between them. The CDR3 length is 12 residues. Germline-derived CDR1 and CDR2 are SGHNT and YYREEE (reference sequence). CDR3 coding DNA: TGTGCCAGCAGCCATGGAAAAGAGACCCAGTACTTC. Protein: CASSHGKETQYF.

This clone appeared a single time. This chain links TRBV6-7 with TRBJ1-1; TRBD1 might be the D (5 bases). TRBV6-7 is treated as an ORF (open reading frame) with a function not yet certain. The V end lost 11 bases, the J end lost 2 bases, and 18 bases lay between the germline ends. The CDR3 contains 14 residues. The CDR3 spells CALHESGPNTEAFF. CDR3 nucleotide sequence: TGTGCCCTACACGAGTCGGGGCCTAACACTGAAGCTTTCTTT.

The chain employs TRBV5-8 and TRBJ2-4; no reliable D call. Germline CDR1 is SGHTS and CDR2 is YDEGEE. This CDR3 is built from 12 residues. Trimming removed 4 bases at V and 2 bases at J, with 4 bases between. CDR3 amino acids: CASSLTKNIQYF. The CDR3 nucleotides are TGTGCCAGCAGCCTTACCAAAAACATTCAGTACTTC.

The V and J genes are TRBV12-5 and TRBJ1-5, with 9 nucleotides matching TRBD1. The germline gives CDR1 LGHNT, CDR2 FRNRAP. The CDR3 has 15 amino acids. Trimming took 6 bases from V and 7 from J; bases not matched to a gene: 10. CDR3: CASGPPGDRDQPQHF. As DNA, the CDR3 is TGTGCTAGTGGCCCTCCTGGGGACAGGGACCAGCCCCAGCATTTT.

V gene TRBV9 combines with J gene TRBJ2-1, with TRBD2 identical over 10 bases. V was pared by 2 bases and J by 9 bases, with 11 bases of the junction left unmatched. Germline CDR1 and CDR2: SGDLS and YYNGEE. The CDR3 has 16 residues. CDR3 nucleotide sequence: TGTGCCAGCAGCGTTAGGAGCGGGAGGGCCTTTGGTGAGCAGTTCTTC. This encodes CASSVRSGRAFGEQFF.

V and J are TRBV6-1 and TRBJ1-1, with a tentative D call TRBD1 (6 bases). V gave up 0 bases and J gave up 3 bases, with 8 bases separating them. Germline V gives CDR1 MNHNS, CDR2 SASEGT. This CDR3 is built from 14 residues. The CDR3 loop is CASSEARGDTEAFF. The CDR3 coding sequence is TGTGCCAGCAGTGAAGCGAGGGGGGACACTGAAGCTTTCTTT.

J is TRBJ1-3 and V is TRBV2; TRBD1 might be the D (5 bases). The CDR3 is 15 amino acids. The V and J ends lost 6 bases and 1 base respectively, with 13 bases between them. Germline-derived CDR1 and CDR2 are SNHLY and FYNNEI. The CDR3 DNA is TGTGCCAGCAGGGACATCGGAGCGTCTGGAAACACCATATATTTT. Translating it yields CASRDIGASGNTIYF.

The rearrangement joins TRBV6-2 or TRBV6-3 to TRBJ1-5; D unresolved. The CDR3 sequence is 16 residues long. Germline V gene lookup returns CDR1 MNHEY and CDR2 SVGEGT. Trimming removed 5 bases from V and 7 bases from J, with 21 bases in between. The CDR3 DNA is TGTGCCAGCAGTGACCTGTCGTTAGGCCTCGGACAGCCCCAGCATTTT. This codes for CASSDLSLGLGQPQHF.

This clone was recorded a few times. The chain recombines TRBV5-1 with TRBJ2-1; possibly TRBD1 or TRBD2 for D (5 bases each). This CDR3 has 12 amino acids. The ends were cut back, 0 bases at V and 7 bases at J, with 5 bases in the middle. CDR1 is SGHRS and CDR2 is YFSETQ in the germline V gene. This CDR3 is CASSLGGNEQFF. In DNA, the CDR3 is TGCGCCAGCAGCTTGGGGGGGAATGAGCAGTTCTTC.

The chain uses TRBV5-1 and TRBJ2-1; 10 nucleotides line up with TRBD2. CDR1 and CDR2 (germline): SGHRS, YFSETQ. V was clipped by 0 bases and J by 8 bases; unmatched bases: 2. CDR3 length: 14 amino acids. CDR3 sequence reads: CASSLGLAGDEQFF. In DNA form, the CDR3 reads TGCGCCAGCAGCTTGGGACTAGCGGGCGATGAGCAGTTCTTC.

This chain links TRBV5-6 with TRBJ1-5, with D unclear. CDR3 length: 14 amino acids. The germline CDR1 and CDR2 sequences are SGHDT and YYEEEE. The V end was cut by 2 bases, the J end by 1 base, with 7 bases between. CDR3 sequence (DNA): TGTGCCAGCAGCTTAATTGGAAGCAATCAGCCCCAGCATTTT. Translation: CASSLIGSNQPQHF.

The rearrangement links TRBV11-2 to TRBJ1-3, with D hard to call. In germline, CDR1 is SGHAT, CDR2 FQNNGV. The CDR3 length is 12 residues. Trimming removed 2 bases from V and 3 bases from J, with 2 bases in between. Here the CDR3 DNA reads TGTGCCAGCAGCTTAAGTGGAAACACCATATATTTT. Translation: CASSLSGNTIYF.

The rearrangement uses TRBV6-5 and TRBJ1-1; TRBD1 is a possible D gene (6 bases). This CDR3 is 14 amino acids long. Germline V lookup: CDR1 MNHEY, CDR2 SVGAGI. Deletions cut 8 bases from V and 1 base from J, with 14 bases between. CDR3 residues: CASRATGPNTEAFF. Here the CDR3 DNA reads TGTGCCAGCCGGGCTACAGGGCCGAACACTGAAGCTTTCTTT.

The rearrangement uses TRBV30 and TRBJ2-7; no clear D. The CDR3 is made up of 18 amino acids. The V end was cut by 2 bases, the J end by 2 bases, with 25 bases between. Germline V gives CDR1 GTSNPN, CDR2 SVGIG (reference sequence). The CDR3 loop reads CAWSSILLSGSVTYEQYF. CDR3 sequence (DNA): TGTGCCTGGAGTTCAATTCTATTGTCGGGCAGTGTCACCTACGAGCAGTACTTC.

The V and J genes are TRBV7-9 and TRBJ1-4, with a weak D call TRBD1 (6 bases). This CDR3 contains 15 residues. The germline V gene encodes CDR1 SEHNR and CDR2 FQNEAQ (reference sequence). V was pared by 4 bases and J by 2 bases, with 11 bases between. Here the CDR3 reads CASSSNRATNEKLFF. CDR3 coding DNA: TGTGCCAGCAGCTCGAACAGGGCTACTAATGAAAAACTGTTTTTT.

The chain employs TRBV19 and TRBJ2-7, with a possible D match to TRBD1 (5 bases). Germline CDR1 reads LNHDA; CDR2 reads SQIVND (reference sequence). V was pared by 4 bases and J by 4 bases, with 8 bases between. The CDR3 consists of 12 residues. CDR3 residues: CASSNGAYEQYF. DNA of the CDR3: TGTGCCAGTAGTAATGGGGCTTACGAGCAGTACTTC.